The entry that follows covers one T cell receptor beta chain sequence. Its antigen is still unknown. This sample is drawn from a study of a mutant IDH1 vaccine in newly diagnosed glioma. This CDR3 is 16 amino acids long. V gave up 4 bases and J gave up 3 bases, with 18 bases separating them. Germline V gene data show CDR1 as LNHDA and CDR2 as SQIVND (reference sequence). Specified time point: week 11, during vaccination. What each vaccine dose contained was 300 ug of mutant IDH1 20-mer peptide, accompanied by topical imiquimod. Data came from immunoSEQ multiplex PCR; TCRdb stores just in-frame clones and leaves some out. The data show tens of thousands of clones, with around 80% seen just once and about 6% held by the top ten.

The origin of this receptor is a man aged 50 to 60 with glioma. The chain employs TRBV19 and TRBJ1-2, with a possible D match to TRBD1 (5 bases). Here the sequenced sample was PBMCs, taken from a glioma patient whose treatment included an IDH1 peptide vaccine. The DNA of the CDR3 is TGTGCCAGTAGTACCCCAGGGTTTGCTCAGGACTATGGCTACACCTTC. It yields the protein CASSTPGFAQDYGYTF.